This T cell receptor beta chain was captured by sequencing in a study of graft-versus-host responses after intestinal transplantation. Investigators treated the graft tissue so that it released intraepithelial and lamina propria lymphocytes. The CDR3 spans 16 residues. Trimming took off 1 base at V and 1 base at J, with 14 bases between the two ends. Looked up from germline, CDR1 is MDHEN and CDR2 is SYDVKM. Here immunoSEQ multiplex PCR was the method, and the copy in TCRdb shows in-frame clones only, minus some. This sample has some 15,000 clones, with 80% found just once. Sequencing used ileum tissue, obtained 104 days after intestinal transplant. V and J are TRBV28 and TRBJ2-7, with no clear D. This clonotype originated in a human patient who received an intestinal transplant, so some T cells may come from the graft donor. The CDR3 nucleotides are TGTGCCAGCAGTTTATACCCGCGGCTGCAGTCCTACGAGCAGTACTTC. Residues: CASSLYPRLQSYEQYF.